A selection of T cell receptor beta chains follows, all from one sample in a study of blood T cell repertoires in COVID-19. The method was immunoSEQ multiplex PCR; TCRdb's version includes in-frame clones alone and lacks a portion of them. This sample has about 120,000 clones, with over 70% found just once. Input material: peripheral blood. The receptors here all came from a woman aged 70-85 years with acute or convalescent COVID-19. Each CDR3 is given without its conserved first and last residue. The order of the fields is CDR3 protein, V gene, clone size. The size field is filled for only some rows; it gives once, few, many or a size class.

cdr3_aa: ASRRRDRGRKNNQPQH; v_call: TRBV27; clone_size: NA
cdr3_aa: ASTYNAQASSSRNQPQH; v_call: TRBV27; clone_size: once
cdr3_aa: ASSLTEGWTEAF; v_call: TRBV3-1/TRBV3-2; clone_size: NA
cdr3_aa: ASSPGTEGEQF; v_call: TRBV18; clone_size: NA
cdr3_aa: ASSVQVSGNTIY; v_call: TRBV9; clone_size: NA
cdr3_aa: ASRVQGTPPYEQY; v_call: TRBV28; clone_size: NA
cdr3_aa: ASSRTSGGGNEQF; v_call: TRBV3-1/TRBV3-2; clone_size: NA
cdr3_aa: ASSDREAGELF; v_call: TRBV12-3/TRBV12-4; clone_size: NA
cdr3_aa: ASLPGQGVGELF; v_call: TRBV11-3; clone_size: NA
cdr3_aa: ASKGDIQY; v_call: TRBV19; clone_size: NA
cdr3_aa: ASSKSMAGGGSGEQF; v_call: TRBV19; clone_size: NA
cdr3_aa: ASSLTLAGVEDTQY; v_call: TRBV7-3; clone_size: NA
cdr3_aa: ASTSKFGGGPSNQPQH; v_call: TRBV5-6; clone_size: NA
cdr3_aa: ASKDGGANEKLF; v_call: TRBV19; clone_size: NA
cdr3_aa: ASSKVGTSGETQY; v_call: TRBV21-1; clone_size: NA
cdr3_aa: ASSTGDRNEKLF; v_call: TRBV28; clone_size: NA
cdr3_aa: ASSLEQGARTGELF; v_call: TRBV5-1; clone_size: once
cdr3_aa: ASSPRKITGTTNEKLF; v_call: TRBV27; clone_size: NA
cdr3_aa: ASSLTGGNTEAF; v_call: TRBV11-3; clone_size: NA
cdr3_aa: ASTLEQGYQPQH; v_call: TRBV7-8; clone_size: NA
cdr3_aa: ASSLVPTAVYNSPLH; v_call: TRBV11-2; clone_size: NA
cdr3_aa: ASRGGTGGSYEQY; v_call: TRBV7-9; clone_size: NA
cdr3_aa: ASSPPVAGSSYNEQF; v_call: TRBV18; clone_size: NA
cdr3_aa: ASSLNGGRYEQY; v_call: TRBV5-5; clone_size: once
cdr3_aa: ASSALGLRETQY; v_call: TRBV5-1; clone_size: NA
cdr3_aa: ASSYSDSLYEQY; v_call: TRBV6-2/TRBV6-3; clone_size: NA
cdr3_aa: ASSPLRAKNIQY; v_call: TRBV11-2; clone_size: NA
cdr3_aa: ASSGRTVGGAADTQY; v_call: TRBV7-9; clone_size: NA
cdr3_aa: ASSHRQEGGYT; v_call: TRBV7-8; clone_size: NA
cdr3_aa: ASSQDSGPGELF; v_call: TRBV3-1/TRBV3-2; clone_size: NA
cdr3_aa: SVEGPQQGVSDQPQH; v_call: TRBV29-1; clone_size: few